The source of this T cell receptor beta chain is a study of graft-versus-host responses after intestinal transplantation. CDR1 is LNHDA, CDR2 SQIVND, per germline (reference sequence). The CDR3 contains 14 residues. V shed 5 bases, J shed 2 bases, and the junction held 3 bases outside the gene matches. Libraries were prepared by immunoSEQ multiplex PCR; TCRdb keeps only in-frame clonotypes and omits some of them. The sample lists roughly 50,000 clones; about 90% were seen once. The clonotype originates from a human patient who received an intestinal transplant, so some T cells may come from the graft donor. Sample: PBMCs, taken more than 650 days after intestinal transplant. The genes are TRBV19 and TRBJ2-1; 7 bases are shared with TRBD1. In DNA form, the CDR3 reads TGTGCCAGTAGTCTCGGGACAGCCTACAATGAGCAGTTCTTC. This sequence encodes CASSLGTAYNEQFF.